These T cell receptor beta chains were read from a single sample in a study of beta chain features in type 1 diabetes. Profiled with immunoSEQ multiplex PCR; TCRdb holds only in-frame clones, not every one. The sample yields about 320,000 clones, around 15% seen once. The sample was central memory CD4+ T cells from blood. Receptors originate from a man aged 25 to 40 in good health. Both conserved end residues are part of each CDR3.

TRBV25-1 CASSESATNEKLFF
TRBV15 CATSNSAFYEQYF
TRBV4-3 CASSQDFQAEAFF
TRBV11-2 CASTPGRAGGYTF
TRBV9 CASSVDRANTGELFF
TRBV7-3 CASSSSGNTGELFF
TRBV9 CASSVGLTGADGTQYF
TRBV11-3 CASSLEGAGRDIQYF
TRBV6-1 CAITDWTRETQYF
TRBV6-5 CATGQKNTGELFF
TRBV27 CASSLTRNVGAWFF
TRBV7-8 CASSGETQYF
TRBV18 CASSRKGGGNQPQHF
TRBV7-2 CASSLVVEQFF
TRBV18 CASSSGLVGTDTQYF
TRBV7-9 CASSRRLDGLGTNEKLFF
TRBV6-1 CASGPSGPSTEAFF
TRBV7-8 CASSPTLGTAFF
TRBV4-2 CASSQEASGRNEQFF
TRBV5-4 CASSLEASSETQYF
TRBV7-2 CASSLGGDLVSLHF
TRBV5-4 CASSHAWSPSTRRDGYTF
TRBV6-5 CASSQTASGDYGYTF
TRBV7-3 CASSPRGGRARETQYF
TRBV11-3 CASSLVGGTEQFF
TRBV2 CASSLSGGISPLHF
TRBV15 CATSRDQGAAEQSFF
TRBV19 CASSIGPTGSVGTNEKLFF
TRBV10-3 CATKQGASGNTIYF
TRBV30 CAWTQLQGVNTEAFF
TRBV6-6 CASTRGLNYGYTF
TRBV4-3 CASSQDFSDTQYF
TRBV5-1 CASSLDMAATGELFF
TRBV6-6 CATKGGSSYNEQFF
TRBV5-1 CASSATGPATNEKLFF
TRBV13 CASSLRSGLNTEAFF
TRBV10-3 CAISDLETQYF
TRBV28 CASMVRPGGETQYF
TRBV19 CASSTKGTSGGPELFF
TRBV11-3 CASSFDGKITDTQYF
TRBV2 CASGGQLWTEAFF
TRBV2 CASRKGQITGELFF
TRBV15 CATSRDLAYQPQHF
TRBV20-1 CSASYNEQFF
TRBV9 CASSQVGSNTEAFF
TRBV5-1 CASSSSGTSEETQYF
TRBV12-5 CASRTDQETQYF
TRBV6-5 CASSPSGFPQETQYF
TRBV4-3 CASSQALGNKQFF
TRBV5-1 CASSPGQGNTEAFF
TRBV25-1 CASSVSLGELFF
TRBV9 CASRYTGANVLTF
TRBV25-1 CASSESGRGRGYTF
TRBV25-1 CASSEYGWEELFF
TRBV27 CASSQRLSLTDTQYF
TRBV19 CASSSRPPYEQYF
TRBV4-1 CASSQIGTGAVFEKLFF